This T cell receptor beta chain was sequenced during a study of CD8 T cells in Susac syndrome. cDNA came from roughly 0.53 to 1 ug RNA primed by random hexamers. TCRdb redid the calling of the immunoSEQ multiplex PCR reads with MiXCR, one entry per CDR3 protein. Of hundreds of thousands of distinct CDR3 sequences listed, 93% are singletons. With 4 bases clipped from V and 7 bases from J, the junction kept 5 bases outside the gene matches. The germline V gene encodes CDR1 LGHDT and CDR2 YNNKEL (reference sequence). The CDR3 length is 15 residues. Relapsing-remitting disease, either stable or active, was present in the treatment-naive patients who were the multiple sclerosis controls.

V usage is TRBV3-1 and J usage is TRBJ2-2; 11 bases agree with TRBD1. Sequenced input: CD4+ T cells from PBMCs. The sequence was obtained from a human donor with multiple sclerosis. The CDR3 DNA sequence: TGTGCCAGCAGCCCCAGGACAGGGGGCTACGGGGAGCTGTTTTTT. Its translation is CASSPRTGGYGELFF.